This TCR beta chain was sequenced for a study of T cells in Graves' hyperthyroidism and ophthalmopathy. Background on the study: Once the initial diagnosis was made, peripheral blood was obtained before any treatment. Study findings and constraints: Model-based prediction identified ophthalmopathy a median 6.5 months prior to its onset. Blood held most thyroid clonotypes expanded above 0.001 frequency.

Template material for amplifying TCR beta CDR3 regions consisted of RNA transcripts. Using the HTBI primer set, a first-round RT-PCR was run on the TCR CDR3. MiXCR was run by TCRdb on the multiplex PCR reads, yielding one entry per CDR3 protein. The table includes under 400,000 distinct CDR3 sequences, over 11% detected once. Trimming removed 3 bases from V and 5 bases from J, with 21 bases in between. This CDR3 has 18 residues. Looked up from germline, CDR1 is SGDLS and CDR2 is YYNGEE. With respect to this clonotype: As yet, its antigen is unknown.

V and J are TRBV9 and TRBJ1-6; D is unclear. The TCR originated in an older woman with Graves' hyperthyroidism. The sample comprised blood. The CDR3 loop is CASSAKAGRSTHNSPLHF. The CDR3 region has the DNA TGTGCCAGCAGCGCAAAGGCGGGCCGCTCGACTCATAATTCACCCCTCCACTTT.